These 7 T cell receptor beta chains were all obtained from the same sample, sequenced in a study of shared clonotypes between healthy human individuals. TCRdb keeps only in-frame clones here, not all; method: immunoSEQ multiplex PCR. The sample holds roughly 1,000,000 clones, around 78% seen once. Sequenced sample: memory CD4+ T cells from PBMCs. Subset of the sample: CD45RA-negative fraction. The receptors here all came from a young man in good health. Some clones in this sample may be carry-over from other donors' samples.

The genes are TRBV6-1 and TRBJ2-7; D gene unclear. This CDR3 is 14 amino acids long. The V end was cut by 2 bases, the J end by 5 bases, with 13 bases between. Per the germline V gene, CDR1 is MNHNS and CDR2 is SASEGT. CDR3 coding DNA: TGTGCCAGCAGTGAAATGGTTTCTCTACACGAGCAGTACTTC. Translated: CASSEMVSLHEQYF.

This chain joins TRBV29-1 and TRBJ1-4; no definite D call. The CDR3 is 14 amino acids. In germline, CDR1 is SQVTM, CDR2 ANQGSEA. Trimming pared 7 bases from V and 4 bases from J, leaving 16 bases between. The CDR3 coding sequence is TGCAGCGCTGCCCCAGGTCCTGTTAATGAAAAACTGTTTTTT. Translation gives CSAAPGPVNEKLFF. Combining the CDR3 with reference TRBV29-1 and TRBJ1-4 gives the whole variable domain SAVISQKPSRDICQRGTSLTIQCQVDSQVTMMFWYRQQPGQSLTLIATANQGSEATYESGFVIDKFPISRPNLTFSTLTVSNMSPEDSSIYLCSAAPGPVNEKLFFGSGTQLSVL.

V usage is TRBV11-3 and J usage is TRBJ2-2; 9 bases fit TRBD1. Trimming at V came to 5 bases and at J to 7 bases, leaving 5 bases not matched to a gene. From germline, CDR1 is SGHNT and CDR2 YENEEA. The CDR3 loop spans 14 amino acids. DNA of the CDR3: TGTGCCAGCAGCGCCGACAGGGGGAACGGGGAGCTGTTTTTT. Its protein is CASSADRGNGELFF.

This rearrangement joins TRBV7-3 to TRBJ2-7, with D possibly TRBD2 on 5 matching bases. The CDR3 is 14 residues long. From germline, CDR1 is SGHTA and CDR2 FQGTGA. V was trimmed by 5 bases and J by 3 bases, leaving 14 bases between them. The DNA for the CDR3 is TGTGCCAGCAGCCTCTACCCCGGGGACTACGAGCAGTACTTC. Residues: CASSLYPGDYEQYF.

The genes are TRBV5-4 and TRBJ2-1; possible D gene TRBD2, 5 bases. CDR3 length: 12 amino acids. V lost 4 bases and J lost 5, with 7 bases in between. The germline V gene encodes CDR1 SGHNT and CDR2 YYREEE (reference sequence). CDR3 amino acids: CASSGLHNEQFF. DNA for the CDR3: TGTGCCAGCAGCGGACTTCACAATGAGCAGTTCTTC.

The chain couples TRBV7-9 to TRBJ1-1; D is uncertain. The length of the CDR3 is 12 residues. V was cut by 5 bases and J by 5 bases, with 9 bases left in between. Germline CDR1 is SEHNR and CDR2 is FQNEAQ (reference sequence). DNA of the CDR3: TGTGCCAGCAGCCGAGGCGGGACTGAAGCTTTCTTT. It specifies CASSRGGTEAFF.

J is TRBJ1-2 and V is TRBV5-4; D unresolved. With 1 base removed from V and 6 bases from J, the gap between germline ends came to 7 bases. The V gene's germline CDR1 is SGHNT and CDR2 YYREEE (reference sequence). CDR3 length: 12 amino acids. CDR3 sequence: CASSLRMDGYTF. CDR3 DNA sequence: TGTGCCAGCAGCTTGAGGATGGATGGCTACACCTTC.